This TCR beta chain was captured in a study of blood T cell repertoires in COVID-19. Libraries were prepared by immunoSEQ multiplex PCR; TCRdb keeps only in-frame clonotypes and omits some of them. The profile shows 200,000 to 300,000 clones, approximately 86% of them singletons. This CDR3 spans 11 amino acids. The V gene's germline CDR1 is GTSNPN and CDR2 SVGIG (reference sequence). The J segment lost 7 bases and the V segment lost 4 bases, leaving 3 bases of the junction unmatched. The receptor was isolated from a woman aged 55-70 years with COVID-19, enrolled during active disease. The sequenced sample consisted of peripheral blood. The chain employs TRBV30 and TRBJ1-2; 7 positions agree with TRBD1. The CDR3 loop is CAWNYRGGYTF. As DNA, the CDR3 is TGTGCCTGGAACTACAGGGGTGGCTACACCTTC. Using reference TRBV30 and TRBJ1-2 for the parts outside the CDR3, the full variable domain is SQTIHQWPATLVQPVGSPLSLECTVEGTSNPNLYWYRQAAGRGLQLLFYSVGIGQISSEVPQNLSASRPQDRQFILSSKKLLLSDSGFYLCAWNYRGGYTFGSGTRLTVV.